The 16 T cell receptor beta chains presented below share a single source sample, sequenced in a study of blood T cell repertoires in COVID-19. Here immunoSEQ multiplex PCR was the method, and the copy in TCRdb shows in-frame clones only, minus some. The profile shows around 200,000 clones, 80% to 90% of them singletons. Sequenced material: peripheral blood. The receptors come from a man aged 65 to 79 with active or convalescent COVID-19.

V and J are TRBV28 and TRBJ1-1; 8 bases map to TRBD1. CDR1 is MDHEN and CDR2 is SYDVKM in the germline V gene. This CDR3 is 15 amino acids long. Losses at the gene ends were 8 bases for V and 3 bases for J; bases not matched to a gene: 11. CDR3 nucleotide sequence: TGTGCCAGCCGCACAGGGGGGCTTGAGTACACTGAAGCTTTCTTT. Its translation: CASRTGGLEYTEAFF.

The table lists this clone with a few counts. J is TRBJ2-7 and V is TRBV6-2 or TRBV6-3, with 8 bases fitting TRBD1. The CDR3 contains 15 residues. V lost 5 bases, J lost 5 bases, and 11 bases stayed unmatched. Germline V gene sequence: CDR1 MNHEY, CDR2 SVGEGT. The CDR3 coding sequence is TGTGCCAGCAGTCCACAGGGGGTGAATCGGAACGAGCAGTACTTC. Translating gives CASSPQGVNRNEQYF.

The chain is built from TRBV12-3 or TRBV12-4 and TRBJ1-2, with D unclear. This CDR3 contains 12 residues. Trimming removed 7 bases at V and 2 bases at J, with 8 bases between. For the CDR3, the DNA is TGTGCCAGCACCCTACAGAACTATGGCTACACCTTC. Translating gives CASTLQNYGYTF.

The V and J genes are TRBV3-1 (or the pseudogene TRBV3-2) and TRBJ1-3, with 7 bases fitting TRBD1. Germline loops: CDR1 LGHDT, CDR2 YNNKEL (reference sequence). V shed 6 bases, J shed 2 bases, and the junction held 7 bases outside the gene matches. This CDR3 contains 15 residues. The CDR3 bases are TGTGCCAGCAGTCAGGGGGGCGGGCCTGGAAACACCATATATTTT. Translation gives CASSQGGGPGNTIYF.

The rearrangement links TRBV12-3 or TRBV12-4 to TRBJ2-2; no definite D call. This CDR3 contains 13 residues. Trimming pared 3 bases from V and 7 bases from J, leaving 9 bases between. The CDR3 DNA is TGTGCCAGCAGTTTTTTCCAGGACGGGGAGCTGTTTTTT. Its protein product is CASSFFQDGELFF.

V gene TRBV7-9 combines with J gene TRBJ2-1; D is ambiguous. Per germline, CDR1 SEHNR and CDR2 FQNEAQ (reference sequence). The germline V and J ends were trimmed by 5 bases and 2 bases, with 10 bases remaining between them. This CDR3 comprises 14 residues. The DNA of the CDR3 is TGTGCCAGCAGCCCCGTGGCAACCTACAATGAGCAGTTCTTC. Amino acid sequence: CASSPVATYNEQFF.

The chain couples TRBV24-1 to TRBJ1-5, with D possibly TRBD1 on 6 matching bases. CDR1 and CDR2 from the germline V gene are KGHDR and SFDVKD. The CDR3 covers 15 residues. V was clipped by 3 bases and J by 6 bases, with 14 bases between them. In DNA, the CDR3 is TGTGCCACCAGTGATCCTCAGGGGTCGGGTCAGCCCCAGCATTTT. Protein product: CATSDPQGSGQPQHF.

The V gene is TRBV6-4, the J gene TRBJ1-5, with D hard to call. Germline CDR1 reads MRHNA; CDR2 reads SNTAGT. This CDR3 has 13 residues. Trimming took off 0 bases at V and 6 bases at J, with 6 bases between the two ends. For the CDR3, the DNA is TGTGCCAGCAGTGACTCGATGAGTCAGCCCCAGCATTTT. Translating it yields CASSDSMSQPQHF.

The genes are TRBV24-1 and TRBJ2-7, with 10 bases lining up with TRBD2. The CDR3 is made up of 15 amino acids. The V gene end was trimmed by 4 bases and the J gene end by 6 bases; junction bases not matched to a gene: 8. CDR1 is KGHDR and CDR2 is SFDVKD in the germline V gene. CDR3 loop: CATSDSSGRAREQYF. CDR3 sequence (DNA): TGTGCCACCAGTGACAGCAGCGGGAGGGCGCGCGAGCAGTACTTC.

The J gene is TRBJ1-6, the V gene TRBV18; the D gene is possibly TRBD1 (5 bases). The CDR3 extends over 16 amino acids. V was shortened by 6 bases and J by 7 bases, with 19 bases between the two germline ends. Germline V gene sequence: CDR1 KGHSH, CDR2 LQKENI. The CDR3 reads CASSSPGGVGNSPLHF. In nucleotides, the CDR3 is TGTGCCAGCTCGTCCCCTGGAGGGGTAGGGAATTCACCCCTCCACTTT. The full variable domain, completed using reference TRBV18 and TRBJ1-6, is NAGVMQNPRHLVRRRGQEARLRCSPMKGHSHVYWYRQLPEEGLKFMVYLQKENIIDESGMPKERFSAEFPKEGPSILRIQQVVRGDSAAYFCASSSPGGVGNSPLHFGNGTRLTVT.

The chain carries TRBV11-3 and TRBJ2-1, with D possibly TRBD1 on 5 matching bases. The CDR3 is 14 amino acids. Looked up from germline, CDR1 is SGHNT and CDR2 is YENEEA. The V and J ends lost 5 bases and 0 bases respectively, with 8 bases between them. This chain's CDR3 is CASSLTVSYNEQFF. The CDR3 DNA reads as TGTGCCAGCAGCCTGACAGTCTCCTACAATGAGCAGTTCTTC. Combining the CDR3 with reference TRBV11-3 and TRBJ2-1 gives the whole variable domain EAGVVQSPRYKIIEKKQPVAFWCNPISGHNTLYWYLQNLGQGPELLIRYENEEAVDDSQLPKDRFSAERLKGVDSTLKIQPAELGDSAVYLCASSLTVSYNEQFFGPGTRLTVL.

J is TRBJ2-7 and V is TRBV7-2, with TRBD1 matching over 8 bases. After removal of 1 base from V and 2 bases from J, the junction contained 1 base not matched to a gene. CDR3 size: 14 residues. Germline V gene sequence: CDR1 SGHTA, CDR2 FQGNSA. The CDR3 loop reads CASSLETGAYEQYF. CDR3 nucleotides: TGTGCCAGCAGCTTAGAGACAGGGGCCTACGAGCAGTACTTC.

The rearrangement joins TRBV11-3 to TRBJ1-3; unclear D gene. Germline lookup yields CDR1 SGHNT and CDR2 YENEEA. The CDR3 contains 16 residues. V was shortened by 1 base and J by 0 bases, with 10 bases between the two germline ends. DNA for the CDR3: TGTGCCAGCAGCTTAGGCCCAAGCGGCTCTGGAAACACCATATATTTT. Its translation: CASSLGPSGSGNTIYF.

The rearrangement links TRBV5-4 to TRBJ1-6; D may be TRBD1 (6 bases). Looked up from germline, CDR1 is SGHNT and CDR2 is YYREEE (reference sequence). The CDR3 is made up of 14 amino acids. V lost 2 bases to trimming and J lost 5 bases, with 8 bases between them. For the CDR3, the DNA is TGTGCCAGCAGCTTTGGACAGCATAATTCACCCCTCCACTTT. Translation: CASSFGQHNSPLHF. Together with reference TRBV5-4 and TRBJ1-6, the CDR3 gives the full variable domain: ETGVTQSPTHLIKTRGQQVTLRCSSQSGHNTVSWYQQALGQGPQFIFQYYREEENGRGNFPPRFSGLQFPNYSSELNVNALELDDSALYLCASSFGQHNSPLHFGNGTRLTVT.

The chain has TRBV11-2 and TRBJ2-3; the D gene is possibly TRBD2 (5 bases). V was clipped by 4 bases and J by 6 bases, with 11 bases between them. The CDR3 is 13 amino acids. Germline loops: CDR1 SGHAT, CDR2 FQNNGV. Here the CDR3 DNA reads TGTGCCAGCAGCTCCCGGACGGGGGATACGCAGTATTTT. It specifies CASSSRTGDTQYF. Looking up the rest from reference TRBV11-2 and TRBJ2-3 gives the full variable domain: EAGVAQSPRYKIIEKRQSVAFWCNPISGHATLYWYQQILGQGPKLLIQFQNNGVVDDSQLPKDRFSAERLKGVDSTLKIQPAKLEDSAVYLCASSSRTGDTQYFGPGTRLTVL.

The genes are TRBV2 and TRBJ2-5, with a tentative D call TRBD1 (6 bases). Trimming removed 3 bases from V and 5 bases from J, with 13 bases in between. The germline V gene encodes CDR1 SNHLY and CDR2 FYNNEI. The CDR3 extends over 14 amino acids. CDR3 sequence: CASSEGRGWETQYF. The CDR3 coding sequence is TGTGCCAGCAGTGAGGGCAGGGGATGGGAGACCCAGTACTTC.